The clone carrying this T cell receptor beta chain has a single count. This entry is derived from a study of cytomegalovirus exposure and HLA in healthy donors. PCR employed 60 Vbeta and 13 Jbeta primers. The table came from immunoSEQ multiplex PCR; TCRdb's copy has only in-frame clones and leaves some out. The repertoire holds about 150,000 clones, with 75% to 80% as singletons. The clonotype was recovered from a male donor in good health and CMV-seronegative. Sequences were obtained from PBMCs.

Here the CDR3 DNA reads TGTGCCAGCAGCTACAGGGCAGGGGAGCAGTACTTC. It encodes CASSYRAGEQYF. The rearrangement joins TRBV25-1 to TRBJ2-7; tentatively, D is TRBD1 (6 bases). Trimming cost V 6 bases and J 7 bases, with 13 bases left between them. CDR1 is MGHDK and CDR2 is SYGVNS in the germline V gene. This CDR3 is 12 amino acids long.